A selection of T cell receptor beta chains follows, all from one sample in a study of T cell changes during pregnancy in multiple sclerosis. Measured with immunoSEQ multiplex PCR; TCRdb has only the in-frame clones, and not every one. Among 70,000 to 80,000 clones listed, about nine tenths were seen once. The material sequenced was CD4+ T cells from peripheral blood mononuclear cells, taken before pregnancy. Receptors originate from a female donor with multiple sclerosis, enrolled in a pregnancy study. Each CDR3 is given with its conserved first and last residue. The order of the fields is D gene, J gene, V gene, CDR3 protein. A D gene is named only where the DNA matches it firmly.

>.|TRBJ1-4|TRBV2
CASRRRGNEKLFF
>.|TRBJ1-4|TRBV18
CASSPVTGYDEKLFF
>TRBD1|TRBJ1-5|TRBV6-4
CASSDLKVLGQEYNQPQHF
>.|TRBJ1-2|TRBV6-1
CASTPGLNYGYTF
>.|TRBJ1-6|TRBV11-3
CASSLDGAYNSPLHF
>TRBD2|TRBJ2-1|TRBV5-1
CASSLIAGGPDEQFF
>.|TRBJ2-7|TRBV5-1
CASSFSGVEQYF
>.|TRBJ1-1|TRBV29-1
CSVVPGHLNTEAFF
>.|TRBJ2-2|TRBV5-6
CASSLGGSSGLTGELFF
>TRBD1|TRBJ2-4|TRBV28
CASSYSWDREAKNIQYF